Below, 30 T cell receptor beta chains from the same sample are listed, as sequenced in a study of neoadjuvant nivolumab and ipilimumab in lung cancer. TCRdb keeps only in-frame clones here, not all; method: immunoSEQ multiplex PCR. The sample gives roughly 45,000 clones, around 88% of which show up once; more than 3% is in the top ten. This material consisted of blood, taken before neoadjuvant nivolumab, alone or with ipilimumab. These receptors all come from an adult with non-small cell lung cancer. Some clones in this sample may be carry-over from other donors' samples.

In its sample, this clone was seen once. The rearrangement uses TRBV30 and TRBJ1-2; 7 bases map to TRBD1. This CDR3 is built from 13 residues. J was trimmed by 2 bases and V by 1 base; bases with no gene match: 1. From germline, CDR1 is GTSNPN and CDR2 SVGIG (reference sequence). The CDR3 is CAWSETGNYGYTF. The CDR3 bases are TGTGCCTGGAGTGAGACAGGGAACTATGGCTACACCTTC. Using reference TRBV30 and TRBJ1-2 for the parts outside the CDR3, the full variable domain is SQTIHQWPATLVQPVGSPLSLECTVEGTSNPNLYWYRQAAGRGLQLLFYSVGIGQISSEVPQNLSASRPQDRQFILSSKKLLLSDSGFYLCAWSETGNYGYTFGSGTRLTVV.

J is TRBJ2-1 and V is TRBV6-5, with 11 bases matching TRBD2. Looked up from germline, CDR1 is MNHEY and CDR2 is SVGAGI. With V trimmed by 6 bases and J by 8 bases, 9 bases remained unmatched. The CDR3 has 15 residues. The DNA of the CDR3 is TGTGCCAGCAGGCCGACTAGCGGGAACCTTTATGAGCAGTTCTTC. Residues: CASRPTSGNLYEQFF.

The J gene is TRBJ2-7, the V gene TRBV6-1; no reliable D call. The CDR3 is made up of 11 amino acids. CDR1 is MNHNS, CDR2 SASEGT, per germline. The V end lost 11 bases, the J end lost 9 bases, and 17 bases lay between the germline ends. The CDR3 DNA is TGTGCCCCCAACCCGAGCTGCGTGCAGTACTTC. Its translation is CAPNPSCVQYF.

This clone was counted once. Here the CDR3 DNA reads TGTGCCAGCTCACTCGGACGCGCGTCCTACAATGAGCAGTTCTTC. Amino acids: CASSLGRASYNEQFF. The genes are TRBV18 and TRBJ2-1, with D hard to call. The CDR3 is 15 amino acids. Germline V gives CDR1 KGHSH, CDR2 LQKENI. V gave up 4 bases and J gave up 1 base, with 11 bases separating them.

CDR3 sequence reads: CASSLSGGGEAFF. The CDR3 nucleotides read TGCGCCAGCAGCCTCAGTGGGGGGGGCGAAGCTTTCTTT. This rearrangement joins TRBV4-3 to TRBJ1-1; tentative D call: TRBD1 (6 bases). Germline V gene data show CDR1 as LGHNA and CDR2 as YSLEER. The CDR3 totals 13 residues. Trimming stripped 4 bases from V and 8 bases from J, with 14 bases between.

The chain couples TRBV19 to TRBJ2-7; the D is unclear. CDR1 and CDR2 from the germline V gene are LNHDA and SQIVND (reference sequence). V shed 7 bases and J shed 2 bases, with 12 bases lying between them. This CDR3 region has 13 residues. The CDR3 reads CASMSATTYEQYF. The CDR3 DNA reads TGTGCCAGTATGAGCGCCACCACCTACGAGCAGTACTTC.

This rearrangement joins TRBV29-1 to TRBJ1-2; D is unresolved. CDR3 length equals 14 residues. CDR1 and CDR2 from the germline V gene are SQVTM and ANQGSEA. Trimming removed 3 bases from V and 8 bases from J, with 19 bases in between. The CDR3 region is CSVDYLDSSGGYTF. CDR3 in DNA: TGCAGCGTTGACTATTTGGACTCCAGTGGGGGCTACACCTTC.

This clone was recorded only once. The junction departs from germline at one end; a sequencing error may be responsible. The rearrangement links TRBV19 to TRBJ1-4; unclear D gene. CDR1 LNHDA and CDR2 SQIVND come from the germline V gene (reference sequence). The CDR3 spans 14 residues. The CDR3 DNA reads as TGTGCCAGTAGTTTAGAGGGAGGCGATGAAAAACTGTTTTTT. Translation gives CASSLEGGDEKLFF.

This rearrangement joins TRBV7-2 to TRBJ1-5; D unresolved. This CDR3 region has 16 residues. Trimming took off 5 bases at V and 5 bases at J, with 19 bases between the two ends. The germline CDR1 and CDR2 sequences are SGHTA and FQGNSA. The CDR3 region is CASSQNVNSVDQPQHF. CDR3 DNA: TGTGCCAGCAGCCAAAACGTCAACTCTGTGGATCAGCCCCAGCATTTT.

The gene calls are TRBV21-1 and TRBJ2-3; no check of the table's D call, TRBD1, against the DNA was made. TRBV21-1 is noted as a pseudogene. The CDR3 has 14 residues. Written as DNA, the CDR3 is TGTGCCAGCAGCAAGGACAGCGCCACAGATACGCAGTATTTT. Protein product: CASSKDSATDTQYF.

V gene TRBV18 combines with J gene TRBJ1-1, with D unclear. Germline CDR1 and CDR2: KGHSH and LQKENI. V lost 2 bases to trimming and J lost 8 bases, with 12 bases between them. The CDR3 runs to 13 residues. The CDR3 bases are TGTGCCAGCTCACCAGAAGTCAGTCTAGAAGCTTTCTTT. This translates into CASSPEVSLEAFF.

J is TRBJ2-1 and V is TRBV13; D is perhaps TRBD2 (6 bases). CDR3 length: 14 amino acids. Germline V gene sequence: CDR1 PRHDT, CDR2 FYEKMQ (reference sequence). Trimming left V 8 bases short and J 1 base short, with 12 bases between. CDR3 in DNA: TGTGCCAGCGGATTAGCGGTTTCCTACAATGAGCAGTTCTTC. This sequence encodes CASGLAVSYNEQFF.

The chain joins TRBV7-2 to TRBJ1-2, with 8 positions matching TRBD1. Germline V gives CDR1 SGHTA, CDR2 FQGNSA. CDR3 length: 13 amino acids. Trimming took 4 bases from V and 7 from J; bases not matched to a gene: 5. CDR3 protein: CASSWDRQAGYTF. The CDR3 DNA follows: TGTGCCAGCAGCTGGGACAGGCAGGCTGGCTACACCTTC.

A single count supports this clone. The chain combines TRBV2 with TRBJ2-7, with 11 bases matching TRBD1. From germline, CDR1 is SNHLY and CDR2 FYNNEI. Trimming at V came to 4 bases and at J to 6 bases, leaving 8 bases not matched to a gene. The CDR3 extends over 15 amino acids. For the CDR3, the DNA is TGTGCCAGCAGTGCACGTCTGGACAGGGGGCTCGAGCAGTACTTC. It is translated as CASSARLDRGLEQYF.

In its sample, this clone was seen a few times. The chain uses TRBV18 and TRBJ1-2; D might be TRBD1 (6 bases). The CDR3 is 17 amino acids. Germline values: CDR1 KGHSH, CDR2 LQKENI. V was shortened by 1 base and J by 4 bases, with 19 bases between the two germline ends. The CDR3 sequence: CASSPQEGPGVGYGYTF. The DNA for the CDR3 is TGTGCCAGCTCACCACAGGAGGGGCCAGGGGTTGGCTATGGCTACACCTTC.

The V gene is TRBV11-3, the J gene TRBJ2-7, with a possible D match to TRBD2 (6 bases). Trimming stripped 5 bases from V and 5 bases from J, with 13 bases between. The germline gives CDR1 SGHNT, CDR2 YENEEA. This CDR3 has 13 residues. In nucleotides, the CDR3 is TGTGCCAGCAGCCCGGGCGGGAAAGACGAGCAGTACTTC. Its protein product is CASSPGGKDEQYF. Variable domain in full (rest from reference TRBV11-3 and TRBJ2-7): EAGVVQSPRYKIIEKKQPVAFWCNPISGHNTLYWYLQNLGQGPELLIRYENEEAVDDSQLPKDRFSAERLKGVDSTLKIQPAELGDSAVYLCASSPGGKDEQYFGPGTRLTVT.

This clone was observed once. The CDR3 sequence: CSVGGTSSYEQYF. The CDR3 region has the DNA TGCAGCGTTGGGGGGACTAGCTCCTACGAGCAGTACTTC. The gene calls are TRBV29-1 and TRBJ2-7; 8 nucleotides agree with TRBD2. J lost 0 bases, V lost 4 bases, and 2 bases had no gene match. The germline V gene has CDR1 SQVTM and CDR2 ANQGSEA. The CDR3 is 13 amino acids.

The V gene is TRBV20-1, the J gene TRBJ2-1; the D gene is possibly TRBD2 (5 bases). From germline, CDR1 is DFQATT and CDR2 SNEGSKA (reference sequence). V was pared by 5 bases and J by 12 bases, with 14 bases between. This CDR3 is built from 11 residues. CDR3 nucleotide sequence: TGCAGTGCTGCGAGCGGTGGGGTGCAGTTCTTC. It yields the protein CSAASGGVQFF.

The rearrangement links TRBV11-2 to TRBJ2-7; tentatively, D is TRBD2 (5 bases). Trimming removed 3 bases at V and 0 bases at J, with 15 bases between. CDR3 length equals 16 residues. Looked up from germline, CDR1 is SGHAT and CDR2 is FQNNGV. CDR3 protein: CASSLSPDWSSYEQYF. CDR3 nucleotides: TGTGCCAGCAGCTTGAGTCCGGACTGGAGCTCCTACGAGCAGTACTTC.

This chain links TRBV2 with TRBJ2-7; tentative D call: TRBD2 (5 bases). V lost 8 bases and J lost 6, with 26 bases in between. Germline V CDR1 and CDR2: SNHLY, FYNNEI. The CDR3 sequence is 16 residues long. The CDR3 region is CASDYGWGVFVGEQYF. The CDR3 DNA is TGTGCCAGCGATTATGGGTGGGGAGTTTTTGTCGGCGAGCAGTACTTC.

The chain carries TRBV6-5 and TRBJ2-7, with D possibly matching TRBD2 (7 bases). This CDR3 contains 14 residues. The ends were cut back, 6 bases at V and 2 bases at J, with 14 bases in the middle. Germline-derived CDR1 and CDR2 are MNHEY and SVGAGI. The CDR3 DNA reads TGTGCCAGCAGCCTACAGGGAGGGACCTACGAGCAGTACTTC. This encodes CASSLQGGTYEQYF.

CDR3 residues: CASSRLAGDYEQYF. CDR3 DNA sequence: TGTGCCAGCAGCCGACTAGCGGGAGACTACGAGCAGTACTTC. J is TRBJ2-7 and V is TRBV7-8; 12 bases align to TRBD2. Germline values: CDR1 SGHVS, CDR2 FQNEAQ. This CDR3 region has 14 residues. Losses at the gene ends were 5 bases for V and 3 bases for J; bases not matched to a gene: 2.

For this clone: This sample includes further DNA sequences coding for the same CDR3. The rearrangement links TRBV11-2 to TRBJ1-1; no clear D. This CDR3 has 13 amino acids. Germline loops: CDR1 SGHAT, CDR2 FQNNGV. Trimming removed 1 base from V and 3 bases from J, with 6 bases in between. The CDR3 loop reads CASSLVWDTEAFF. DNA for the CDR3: TGTGCCAGCAGCTTAGTGTGGGACACTGAAGCTTTCTTT.

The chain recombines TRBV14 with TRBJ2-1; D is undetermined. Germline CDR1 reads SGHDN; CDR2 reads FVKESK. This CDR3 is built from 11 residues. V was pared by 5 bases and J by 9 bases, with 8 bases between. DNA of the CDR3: TGTGCCAGCAGCAGAGGTCCTGAGCAGTTCTTC. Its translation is CASSRGPEQFF.

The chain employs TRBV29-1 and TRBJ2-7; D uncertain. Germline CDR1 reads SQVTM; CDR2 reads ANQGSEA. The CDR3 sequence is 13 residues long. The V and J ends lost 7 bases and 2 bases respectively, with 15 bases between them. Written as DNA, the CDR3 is TGCAGCGCCCGACCCCAGGACGCCTACGAGCAGTACTTC. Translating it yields CSARPQDAYEQYF.

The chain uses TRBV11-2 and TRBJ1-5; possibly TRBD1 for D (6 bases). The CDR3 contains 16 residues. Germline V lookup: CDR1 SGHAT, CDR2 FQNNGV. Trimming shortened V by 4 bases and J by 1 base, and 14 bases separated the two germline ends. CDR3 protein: CASSSGGPSSNQPQHF. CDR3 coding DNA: TGTGCCAGCAGCTCGGGGGGGCCCTCGAGCAATCAGCCCCAGCATTTT. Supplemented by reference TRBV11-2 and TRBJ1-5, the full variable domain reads EAGVAQSPRYKIIEKRQSVAFWCNPISGHATLYWYQQILGQGPKLLIQFQNNGVVDDSQLPKDRFSAERLKGVDSTLKIQPAKLEDSAVYLCASSSGGPSSNQPQHFGDGTRLSIL.

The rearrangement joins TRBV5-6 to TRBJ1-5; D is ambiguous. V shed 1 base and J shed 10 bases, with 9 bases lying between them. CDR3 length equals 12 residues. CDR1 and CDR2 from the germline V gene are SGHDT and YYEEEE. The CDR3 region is CASSLYQQPQHF. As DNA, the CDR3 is TGTGCCAGCAGCTTGTATCAACAACCCCAGCATTTT. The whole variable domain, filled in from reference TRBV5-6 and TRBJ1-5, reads DAGVTQSPTHLIKTRGQQVTLRCSPKSGHDTVSWYQQALGQGPQFIFQYYEEEERQRGNFPDRFSGHQFPNYSSELNVNALLLGDSALYLCASSLYQQPQHFGDGTRLSIL.

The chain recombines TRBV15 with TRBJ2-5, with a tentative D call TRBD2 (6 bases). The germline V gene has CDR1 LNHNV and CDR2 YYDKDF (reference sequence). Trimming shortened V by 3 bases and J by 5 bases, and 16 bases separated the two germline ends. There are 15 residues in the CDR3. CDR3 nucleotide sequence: TGTGCCACCAGCAGCCCTCTAGCGTGGGGGGAGACCCAGTACTTC. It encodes CATSSPLAWGETQYF.

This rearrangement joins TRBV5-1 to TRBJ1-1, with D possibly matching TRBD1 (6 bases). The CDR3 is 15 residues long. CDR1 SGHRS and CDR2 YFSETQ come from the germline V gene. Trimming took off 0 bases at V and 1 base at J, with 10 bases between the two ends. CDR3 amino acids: CASSLGGARNTEAFF. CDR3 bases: TGCGCCAGCAGCTTGGGGGGGGCACGGAACACTGAAGCTTTCTTT.

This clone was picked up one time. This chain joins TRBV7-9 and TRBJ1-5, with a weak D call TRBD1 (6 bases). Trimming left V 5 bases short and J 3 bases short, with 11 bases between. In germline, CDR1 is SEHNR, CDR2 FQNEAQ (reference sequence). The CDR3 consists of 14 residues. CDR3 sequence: CASSAGAVNQPQHF. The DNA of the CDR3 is TGTGCCAGCAGCGCAGGGGCGGTCAATCAGCCCCAGCATTTT.